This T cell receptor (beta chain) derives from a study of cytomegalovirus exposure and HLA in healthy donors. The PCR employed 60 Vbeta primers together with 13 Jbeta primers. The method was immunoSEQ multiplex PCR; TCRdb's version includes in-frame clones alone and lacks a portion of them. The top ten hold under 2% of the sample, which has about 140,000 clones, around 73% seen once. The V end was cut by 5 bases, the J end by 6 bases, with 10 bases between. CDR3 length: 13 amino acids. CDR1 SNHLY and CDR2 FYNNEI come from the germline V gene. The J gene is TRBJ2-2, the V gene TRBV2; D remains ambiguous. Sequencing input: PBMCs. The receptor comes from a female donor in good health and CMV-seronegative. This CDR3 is CASSPKSPGELFF. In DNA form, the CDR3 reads TGTGCCAGCAGTCCTAAATCCCCCGGGGAGCTGTTTTTT.